This T cell receptor beta chain was recovered during a study of blood T cell repertoires in COVID-19. Looking at the study overall: PBMCs, B-cell-depleted T cells, or T cells provided the cDNA or gDNA that made up the material.

Data came from immunoSEQ multiplex PCR; TCRdb stores just in-frame clones and leaves some out. The sample lists hundreds of thousands of clones; about 90% were seen once. V was shortened by 3 bases and J by 0 bases, with 9 bases between the two germline ends. Germline-derived CDR1 and CDR2 are MNHNS and SASEGT. The CDR3 consists of 16 residues. Sequencing was performed on peripheral blood. The rearrangement uses TRBV6-1 and TRBJ2-6, with D maybe TRBD1 (5 bases). The sequence was obtained from a woman between 25 and 40 years old who had recovered from COVID-19. The CDR3 coding sequence is TGTGCCAGCAGTGACGAAACAGGCTCTGGGGCCAACGTCCTGACTTTC. Protein: CASSDETGSGANVLTF.